Following are 17 T cell receptor beta chains from one sample sequenced in a study of human T cells and chemical hapten exposure. TCRdb used MiXCR to reprocess the RACE reads, holding one entry per CDR3 protein. The repertoire consists of over 100,000 distinct CDR3 sequences, with 9% to 9.5% occurring once and the leading ten covering 3% to 4%. Sample time point: patch test 2, 6 weeks after DPC sensitization. As to treatment: therapeutic diphenylcyclopropenone sensitization with weekly scalp DPC. The specimen comprised whole blood, sampled in connection with sensitization to the hapten diphenylcyclopropenone (DPC). The receptors come from a middle-aged woman with alopecia areata. Some clones in this sample may be carry-over from other donors' samples.

This clonotype was observed a few times. The chain uses TRBV12-3 or TRBV12-4 and TRBJ2-3; tentatively, D is TRBD1 (6 bases). The CDR3 loop spans 14 amino acids. Trimming removed 5 bases from V and 4 bases from J, with 13 bases in between. CDR3 residues: CASSTRGRADTQYF. The CDR3 DNA reads TGTGCCAGCAGTACCAGGGGAAGGGCAGATACGCAGTATTTT.

The rearrangement joins TRBV5-1 to TRBJ2-7, with TRBD2 matching over 13 bases. Losses at the gene ends were 3 bases for V and 0 bases for J; bases not matched to a gene: 6. There are 17 residues in the CDR3. Germline assignment: CDR1 SGHRS and CDR2 YFSETQ. The CDR3 DNA reads TGCGCCAGCAGCTCCGGGGGACTAGCGGGAAGCTCCTACGAGCAGTACTTC. Its protein product is CASSSGGLAGSSYEQYF.

In its sample, this clonotype was seen many times. V gene TRBV12-3 or TRBV12-4 combines with J gene TRBJ2-7; D uncertain. V lost 6 bases and J 0 bases, leaving 9 bases between the germline ends. This CDR3 spans 13 amino acids. The CDR3 reads CASRDVNSYEQYF. CDR3 bases: TGTGCCAGCAGGGACGTCAACTCCTACGAGCAGTACTTC.

The table lists this clonotype with a few counts. The chain links TRBV11-2 to TRBJ2-3, with D tentatively TRBD1 (6 bases). The V gene lost 1 base and the J gene lost 5 bases, with 10 bases spanning the gap. Germline V lookup: CDR1 SGHAT, CDR2 FQNNGV. CDR3 length: 14 amino acids. The CDR3 DNA reads as TGTGCCAGCAGCTTAGTACAGGGCCAAGATACGCAGTATTTT. Encoded protein: CASSLVQGQDTQYF.

This clonotype has more than one count but fewer than ten. The gene calls are TRBV10-2 and TRBJ2-7; perhaps TRBD1 as D (7 bases). This CDR3 has 15 residues. The germline gives CDR1 WSHSY, CDR2 SAAADI. Trimming shortened V by 6 bases and J by 4 bases, and 19 bases separated the two germline ends. CDR3 residues: CASRGGTDPRYEQYF. CDR3 nucleotides: TGCGCCAGCAGAGGAGGGACAGATCCTCGGTACGAGCAGTACTTC.

A few counts support this clonotype. The chain combines TRBV3-1 with TRBJ1-5; no definite D call. This CDR3 has 14 amino acids. V lost 4 bases to trimming and J lost 0 bases, with 7 bases between them. From germline, CDR1 is LGHDT and CDR2 YNNKEL (reference sequence). The chain's CDR3 is CASSPSRSNQPQHF. CDR3 in DNA: TGTGCCAGCAGCCCTTCACGTAGCAATCAGCCCCAGCATTTT.

The chain employs TRBV4-2 and TRBJ2-7, with D perhaps TRBD1 or TRBD2 (5 bases each). Germline assignment: CDR1 LGHNA and CDR2 YNFKEQ. This CDR3 contains 15 residues. Trimming cost V 1 base and J 0 bases, with 10 bases left between them. As DNA, the CDR3 is TGTGCCAGCAGCCAAGCCCGGGACGCCTCCTACGAGCAGTACTTC. Its translation is CASSQARDASYEQYF.

The V and J genes are TRBV21-1 and TRBJ1-1; the D call of TRBD1 is as the table states it, not checked on the DNA. TRBV21-1 is a pseudogene. The CDR3 runs to 14 residues. The CDR3 nucleotides read TGTGCCAGCAGCGAGCGCCTTATGAACACTGAAGCTTTCTTT. It yields the protein CASSERLMNTEAFF.

This rearrangement joins TRBV3-1 to TRBJ2-3; 7 bases line up with TRBD2. This CDR3 is built from 14 residues. Germline CDR1 is LGHDT and CDR2 is YNNKEL (reference sequence). The J segment lost 6 bases and the V segment lost 4 bases, leaving 7 bases of the junction unmatched. DNA of the CDR3: TGTGCCAGCAGCCCCGGACTAGGGGTCGATACGCAGTATTTT. Amino acid sequence: CASSPGLGVDTQYF.

There are many counts of this clonotype. The V call is TRBV5-4, the J call TRBJ2-1; D remains unclear. V dropped 4 bases and J dropped 9 bases, with 11 bases sitting between them. The CDR3 extends over 12 amino acids. Germline lookup yields CDR1 SGHNT and CDR2 YYREEE (reference sequence). The DNA for the CDR3 is TGTGCCAGCAGCCGAGCCGCTCTTGAGCAGTTCTTC. Its protein is CASSRAALEQFF.

The genes are TRBV10-3 and TRBJ1-2, with D perhaps TRBD1 (5 bases). Germline assignment: CDR1 ENHRY and CDR2 SYGVKD. Trimming took off 0 bases at V and 0 bases at J, with 14 bases between the two ends. This CDR3 comprises 17 residues. DNA of the CDR3: TGTGCCATCAGTGAGTCGTTGGGGCGGGCAGCTAACTATGGCTACACCTTC. Its translation: CAISESLGRAANYGYTF.

This clonotype was picked up many times. The rearrangement links TRBV27 to TRBJ1-1; D gene unclear. V was pared by 7 bases and J by 7 bases, with 19 bases between. The germline V gene has CDR1 MNHEY and CDR2 SMNVEV (reference sequence). The CDR3 runs 14 residues. Here the CDR3 DNA reads TGTGCCAGCATCTCGACAAACGGCCCTCATGAAGCTTTCTTT. Translation gives CASISTNGPHEAFF.

This clonotype showed up just a few times. The chain has TRBV6-6 and TRBJ1-2; 9 positions match TRBD1. The CDR3 length is 13 residues. V lost 6 bases, J lost 5 bases, and 4 bases stayed unmatched. Germline V gives CDR1 MNHNY, CDR2 SVGAGI (reference sequence). DNA for the CDR3: TGTGCCAGCAGCCGACAGGGGGAGTATGGCTACACCTTC. It codes for CASSRQGEYGYTF.

This CDR3 reads CATRAGGTDTQYF. CDR3 nucleotides: TGTGCCACCAGAGCGGGGGGCACAGATACGCAGTATTTT. The chain uses TRBV24-1 and TRBJ2-3; TRBD2 matches 8 bases. The CDR3 spans 13 residues. Unmatched junction bases numbered 0, after V lost 7 bases and J lost 1 base. Germline V lookup: CDR1 KGHDR, CDR2 SFDVKD.

This clonotype has ten or more counts. This chain connects TRBV3-2 to TRBJ1-2. TRBV3-2 is a listed pseudogene. There are 17 residues in the CDR3. For the CDR3, the DNA is TGTGCCAGCAGCCAAGATAGGTTGGATGAGAATCTCTATGGCTACACCTTC. Protein product: CASSQDRLDENLYGYTF.

This clonotype was picked up a small number of times. The V gene is TRBV2, the J gene TRBJ2-5; D possibly uses TRBD1 or TRBD2 (5 bases each). This CDR3 is built from 16 residues. The germline gives CDR1 SNHLY, CDR2 FYNNEI. Trimming cost V 4 bases and J 2 bases, with 17 bases left between them. CDR3 DNA sequence: TGTGCCAGCAGTGCCGGGGACCCTTTGGCACAAGAGACCCAGTACTTC. Translating it yields CASSAGDPLAQETQYF.

Only a few counts were recorded for this clonotype. This rearrangement joins TRBV11-2 to TRBJ2-7; D is perhaps TRBD1 (5 bases). The CDR3 is 17 residues long. The V gene lost 0 bases and the J gene lost 3 bases, with 18 bases spanning the gap. The germline CDR1 and CDR2 sequences are SGHAT and FQNNGV. CDR3 in amino acids: CASSLDPFDRDLYEQYF. As DNA, the CDR3 is TGTGCCAGCAGCTTAGATCCGTTCGACAGAGACCTCTACGAGCAGTACTTC.